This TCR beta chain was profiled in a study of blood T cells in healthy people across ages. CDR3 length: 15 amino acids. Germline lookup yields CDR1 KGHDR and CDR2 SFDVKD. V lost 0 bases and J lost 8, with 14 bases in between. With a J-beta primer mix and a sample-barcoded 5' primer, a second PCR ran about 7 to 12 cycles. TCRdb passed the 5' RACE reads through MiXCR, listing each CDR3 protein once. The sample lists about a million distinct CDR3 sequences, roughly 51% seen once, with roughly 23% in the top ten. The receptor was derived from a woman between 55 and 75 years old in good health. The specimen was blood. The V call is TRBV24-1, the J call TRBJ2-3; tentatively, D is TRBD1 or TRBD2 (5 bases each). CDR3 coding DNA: TGTGCCACCAGTGATTTGAGCAGGGAGAGCGGTACGCAGTATTTT. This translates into CATSDLSRESGTQYF.